A single sample is the source of the 26 T cell receptor beta chains below, sequenced in a study of Ad26.COV2.S vaccination and SARS-CoV-2 variants. Produced via immunoSEQ multiplex PCR; TCRdb's table is partial and in-frame only. There are 300,000 to 400,000 clones in the sample; around 90% occur only once, and roughly 3.9% lies in the top ten. The sequencing used peripheral blood, collected after recovery from COVID-19. The receptors were sampled from a human donor who had recovered from COVID-19.

The chain employs TRBV13 and TRBJ1-5; D unresolved. V lost 0 bases, J lost 3 bases, and 15 bases lay in between. The CDR3 totals 17 residues. The germline V gene encodes CDR1 PRHDT and CDR2 FYEKMQ (reference sequence). The CDR3 nucleotides read TGTGCCAGCAGCTTAGGTGGACGGCAGGAGTACAATCAGCCCCAGCATTTT. Its translation: CASSLGGRQEYNQPQHF.

The rearrangement links TRBV10-2 to TRBJ2-3; D gene unclear. V was pared by 8 bases and J by 2 bases, with 5 bases between. The CDR3 spans 11 residues. Germline CDR1 and CDR2: WSHSY and SAAADI. The CDR3 region is CASQTTDTQYF. The CDR3 DNA reads as TGCGCCAGCCAAACCACAGATACGCAGTATTTT.

On this clone: Other DNA sequences within the sample encode an identical CDR3. The rearrangement links TRBV3-1 (or the pseudogene TRBV3-2) to TRBJ2-1; tentatively, D is TRBD1 or TRBD2 (6 bases each). The CDR3 loop spans 15 amino acids. In germline, CDR1 is LGHDT, CDR2 YNNKEL (reference sequence). Trimming stripped 1 base from V and 1 base from J, with 8 bases between. This chain's CDR3 is CASSQGGGSYNEQFF. As DNA, the CDR3 is TGTGCCAGCAGCCAAGGAGGGGGGTCCTACAATGAGCAGTTCTTC.

The chain has TRBV4-3 and TRBJ1-1, with D tentatively TRBD1 (6 bases). The V end lost 0 bases, the J end lost 7 bases, and 12 bases lay between the germline ends. Germline assignment: CDR1 LGHNA and CDR2 YSLEER. The CDR3 sequence is 14 residues long. As DNA, the CDR3 is TGCGCCAGCAGCCAAGAGTACAGGGCTATTGAAGCTTTCTTT. As protein: CASSQEYRAIEAFF.

The chain carries TRBV4-1 and TRBJ1-4, with no clear D. With 4 bases removed from V and 8 bases from J, the gap between germline ends came to 17 bases. Germline CDR1 MGHRA, CDR2 YSYEKL. The CDR3 spans 15 residues. DNA of the CDR3: TGCGCCAGCAGCCGGTCGGGGTCGGAGGAGGAAAAACTGTTTTTT. Translation: CASSRSGSEEEKLFF.

The chain combines TRBV10-2 with TRBJ2-7; 8 bases map to TRBD2. This CDR3 is built from 16 residues. The V gene's germline CDR1 is WSHSY and CDR2 SAAADI. V dropped 2 bases and J dropped 0; count of bases not matched to a gene: 6. CDR3 DNA sequence: TGCGCCAGCAGTGAGGGGGGCGGGGGGAGCTCCTACGAGCAGTACTTC. Its translation is CASSEGGGGSSYEQYF.

This clone was recorded a few times. The gene calls are TRBV6-2 or TRBV6-3 and TRBJ1-5, with D maybe TRBD1 (5 bases). Between the trimmed V and J ends, which lost 0 bases and 4 bases, there was a span of 13 bases. CDR1 and CDR2 (germline): MNHEY, SVGEGT. This CDR3 has 16 amino acids. In DNA form, the CDR3 reads TGTGCCAGCAGTTACTCGACCGGGGACGGGAATCAGCCCCAGCATTTT. This translates into CASSYSTGDGNQPQHF.

The chain links TRBV14 to TRBJ2-6; no clear D. The V end lost 3 bases, the J end lost 1 base, and 4 bases lay between the germline ends. Germline lookup yields CDR1 SGHDN and CDR2 FVKESK. This CDR3 region has 14 residues. The CDR3 coding sequence is TGTGCCAGCAGCCAGTTATCTGGGGCCAACGTCCTGACTTTC. This sequence encodes CASSQLSGANVLTF.

The chain's CDR3 is CSAMLNEKLFF. As DNA, the CDR3 is TGCAGTGCTATGCTCAATGAAAAACTGTTTTTT. This chain links TRBV20-1 with TRBJ1-4; no definite D call. This CDR3 comprises 11 residues. Germline lookup yields CDR1 DFQATT and CDR2 SNEGSKA (reference sequence). V was cut by 4 bases and J by 5 bases, with 5 bases left in between.

The rearrangement uses TRBV11-2 and TRBJ2-7; possible D gene TRBD1, 6 bases. Trimming left V 3 bases short and J 3 bases short, with 15 bases between. Germline loops: CDR1 SGHAT, CDR2 FQNNGV. The CDR3 loop spans 15 amino acids. The CDR3 sequence: CASSFNRENVYEQYF. The CDR3 bases are TGTGCCAGCAGCTTCAACAGGGAAAACGTCTACGAGCAGTACTTC.

The V call is TRBV5-4, the J call TRBJ1-2; 10 nucleotides match TRBD1. V lost 3 bases, J lost 8 bases, and 19 bases stayed unmatched. CDR1 and CDR2 (germline): SGHNT, YYREEE (reference sequence). CDR3 size: 18 residues. CDR3: CASSSPEGQGGGREGYTF. CDR3 in DNA: TGTGCCAGCAGCTCCCCCGAAGGACAGGGGGGGGGACGTGAAGGCTACACCTTC.

CDR3 nucleotides: TGCAGCGTTGAAGAAACAGGGGTGAGCGGCTACACCTTC. It is translated as CSVEETGVSGYTF. V usage is TRBV29-1 and J usage is TRBJ1-2; 7 bases align to TRBD1. V was clipped by 0 bases and J by 8 bases; unmatched bases: 6. Germline-derived CDR1 and CDR2 are SQVTM and ANQGSEA. The CDR3 is made up of 13 amino acids.

V gene TRBV24-1 combines with J gene TRBJ2-3; possibly TRBD1 for D (5 bases). This CDR3 region has 15 residues. The ends were cut back, 6 bases at V and 2 bases at J, with 14 bases in the middle. CDR1 is KGHDR and CDR2 is SFDVKD in the germline V gene. CDR3 in amino acids: CATSSATVNTDTQYF. CDR3 coding DNA: TGTGCCACCAGTTCTGCGACAGTAAACACAGATACGCAGTATTTT.

The chain links TRBV5-1 to TRBJ1-2; 8 nucleotides match TRBD1. The length of the CDR3 is 16 residues. Per the germline V gene, CDR1 is SGHRS and CDR2 is YFSETQ. The V gene end was trimmed by 4 bases and the J gene end by 4 bases; junction bases not matched to a gene: 12. The CDR3 loop is CASSHQMDRVAYGYTF. CDR3 in DNA: TGCGCCAGCAGCCATCAGATGGACAGGGTGGCCTATGGCTACACCTTC.

The V gene is TRBV5-6, the J gene TRBJ1-2, with D uncertain. Per the germline V gene, CDR1 is SGHDT and CDR2 is YYEEEE. The ends were cut back, 4 bases at V and 4 bases at J, with 26 bases in the middle. The CDR3 is 18 amino acids. DNA for the CDR3: TGTGCCAGCAGCCTATTGCTCCCCCCTCACTCACCAGCCTATGGCTACACCTTC. This codes for CASSLLLPPHSPAYGYTF.

This sequence joins TRBV7-2 and TRBJ1-6; D unresolved. Trimming removed 7 bases at V and 0 bases at J, with 10 bases between. Germline V gives CDR1 SGHTA, CDR2 FQGNSA. The CDR3 runs 15 residues. This CDR3 is CASTPGSSYNSPLHF. CDR3 DNA: TGTGCCAGCACCCCCGGGAGCTCCTATAATTCACCCCTCCACTTT.

The V gene is TRBV5-4, the J gene TRBJ2-5; D is tentatively TRBD1 or TRBD2 (7 bases each). Germline-derived CDR1 and CDR2 are SGHNT and YYREEE (reference sequence). The CDR3 spans 17 residues. Trimming left V 4 bases short and J 4 bases short, with 23 bases between. CDR3 in amino acids: CASSRGGERTGRETQYF. For the CDR3, the DNA is TGTGCCAGCAGCCGGGGAGGGGAAAGGACAGGAAGAGAGACCCAGTACTTC.

V gene TRBV27 combines with J gene TRBJ2-7; 7 bases agree with TRBD1. Trimming took 3 bases from V and 2 from J; bases not matched to a gene: 1. Germline lookup yields CDR1 MNHEY and CDR2 SMNVEV (reference sequence). This CDR3 has 13 residues. CDR3 protein: CASSLGQTYEQYF. The CDR3 DNA is TGTGCCAGCAGTTTGGGACAGACCTACGAGCAGTACTTC.

For the CDR3, the DNA is TGTGCCAGCAGTTTATCGCCGGAAAGCTCCTACGAGCAGTACTTC. Protein product: CASSLSPESSYEQYF. The V gene is TRBV27, the J gene TRBJ2-7, with D unresolved. CDR3 length equals 15 residues. The germline V gene encodes CDR1 MNHEY and CDR2 SMNVEV (reference sequence). Trimming took 0 bases from V and 0 from J, leaving 9 bases between them.

The chain joins TRBV9 to TRBJ2-6, with 9 bases that match TRBD1. Trimming removed 4 bases from V and 4 bases from J; junction bases left unmatched: 6. Germline values: CDR1 SGDLS, CDR2 YYNGEE. The CDR3 extends over 16 amino acids. The DNA for the CDR3 is TGTGCCAGCAGCTTTGGGACAGGGCCAGGGGCCAACGTCCTGACTTTC. Encoded protein: CASSFGTGPGANVLTF.

V is TRBV29-1 and J is TRBJ1-2; D ambiguous. With 1 base removed from V and 4 bases from J, the gap between germline ends came to 10 bases. The CDR3 is 13 amino acids. Germline V gene sequence: CDR1 SQVTM, CDR2 ANQGSEA. CDR3 region: CSVEGSDLYGYTF. For the CDR3, the DNA is TGCAGCGTTGAAGGATCCGATCTCTATGGCTACACCTTC.

J is TRBJ2-3 and V is TRBV9; TRBD2 agrees at 10 bases. The CDR3 has 16 amino acids. V was clipped by 4 bases and J by 6 bases; unmatched bases: 11. The germline gives CDR1 SGDLS, CDR2 YYNGEE. The CDR3: CASSTYSGGQGDTQYF. The CDR3 DNA reads TGTGCCAGCAGCACCTATAGCGGGGGGCAGGGTGATACGCAGTATTTT. The full variable domain, with the rest looked up from reference TRBV9 and TRBJ2-3, is DSGVTQTPKHLITATGQRVTLRCSPRSGDLSVYWYQQSLDQGLQFLIQYYNGEERAKGNILERFSAQQFPDLHSELNLSSLELGDSALYFCASSTYSGGQGDTQYFGPGTRLTVL.

This clone was picked up a small number of times. Other DNA sequences within the sample encode an identical CDR3. The chain recombines TRBV10-1 with TRBJ2-3; TRBD2 matches at 7 bases. V shed 3 bases, J shed 1 base, and the junction held 1 base outside the gene matches. The CDR3 is 14 residues long. From germline, CDR1 is WNHNN and CDR2 SYGVQD (reference sequence). For the CDR3, the DNA is TGCGCCAGCAGTGATGGGGGGGGCACAGATACGCAGTATTTT. Translating gives CASSDGGGTDTQYF.

The chain uses TRBV27 and TRBJ1-1; 7 nucleotides agree with TRBD1. CDR3 size: 12 residues. Losses at the gene ends were 5 bases for V and 8 bases for J; bases not matched to a gene: 5. CDR1 is MNHEY and CDR2 is SMNVEV in the germline V gene (reference sequence). The CDR3 nucleotides are TGTGCCAGCAGTCCACGGACAGGAGAAGCTTTCTTT. This sequence encodes CASSPRTGEAFF.

The V gene is TRBV10-2, the J gene TRBJ2-1; 8 positions agree with TRBD1. There are 13 residues in the CDR3. After removal of 8 bases from V and 9 bases from J, the junction contained 9 bases not matched to a gene. In germline, CDR1 is WSHSY, CDR2 SAAADI. The CDR3 DNA sequence: TGCGCCAGCCTTGGACAGGGAAGGGGTGAGCAGTTCTTC. As protein: CASLGQGRGEQFF.

The chain combines TRBV2 with TRBJ1-5; D gene uncertain. The V gene's germline CDR1 is SNHLY and CDR2 FYNNEI. The CDR3 runs to 15 residues. V was trimmed by 5 bases and J by 0 bases, leaving 11 bases between them. CDR3 nucleotides: TGTGCCAGCAGTTCGGACGGAAATAGCAATCAGCCCCAGCATTTT. This sequence encodes CASSSDGNSNQPQHF.